The 21 T cell receptor beta chains in this list originate from one sample, sequenced in a study of blood T cells in healthy people across ages (dated by TCRdb to 2014 to 2015). The library was built by means of 5' RACE. Data came from an Illumina HiSeq 2500. A second PCR of roughly 7 to 12 cycles was run with a J-beta primer mix and a sample-barcoded 5' primer. TCRdb reprocessing: public reads trimmed at Q25 with fastp, clones called with MiXCR, in-frame beta chains kept. Each CDR3 protein appears once, grouped with its most common genes and DNA. Here the sample has roughly 2 million distinct CDR3 sequences; 49% occur a single time. Together, the top ten hold over 2% of the sample. The sequencing sample was made of blood. Receptor source: a woman aged 40 to 50 in good health.

The CDR3 loop reads CASSKWGATAFF. CDR3 in DNA: TGCGCCAGCAGCAAATGGGGCGCTACGGCTTTCTTT. The V gene is TRBV5-1, the J gene TRBJ1-1, with a tentative D call TRBD1 (5 bases). CDR1 and CDR2 (germline): SGHRS, YFSETQ. CDR3 length equals 12 residues. Trimming stripped 4 bases from V and 11 bases from J, with 15 bases between.

The V and J genes are TRBV7-2 and TRBJ2-1; tentative D call: TRBD2 (6 bases). There are 13 residues in the CDR3. Germline CDR1 SGHTA, CDR2 FQGNSA. V lost 5 bases, J lost 5 bases, and 10 bases lay in between. The CDR3 sequence: CASSVSGDNEQFF. The CDR3 DNA reads TGTGCCAGCAGCGTTAGCGGTGACAATGAGCAGTTCTTC.

This rearrangement joins TRBV10-1 to TRBJ2-5; the D gene is possibly TRBD2 (6 bases). The J call may be mistaken, given a closer DNA end match to TRBJ2-1. The CDR3 length is 14 residues. Germline V gives CDR1 WNHNN, CDR2 SYGVQD (reference sequence). Here the CDR3 DNA reads TGCGCCAGCACCCAGGAGTGGCCGGGAGAGACCCAGTTCTTC. Translating it yields CASTQEWPGETQFF.

This clonotype has a handful of counts. CDR3 in DNA: TGCAGTGCTCCCGAAAAAATCGGTACGCAGTATTTT. This codes for CSAPEKIGTQYF. The chain is built from TRBV20-1 and TRBJ2-3; D is uncertain. Germline V lookup: CDR1 DFQATT, CDR2 SNEGSKA (reference sequence). V gave up 5 bases and J gave up 8 bases, with 14 bases separating them. CDR3 size: 12 residues.

The chain uses TRBV15 and TRBJ1-1, with 12 bases that match TRBD1. The CDR3 has 15 residues. V shed 5 bases, J shed 5 bases, and the junction held 6 bases outside the gene matches. CDR1 and CDR2 (germline): LNHNV, YYDKDF (reference sequence). Here the CDR3 DNA reads TGTGCCACCAGCGGGACAGGGGGCTACAGGACTGAAGCTTTCTTT. This translates into CATSGTGGYRTEAFF.

The V gene is TRBV24-1, the J gene TRBJ2-3; maybe TRBD2 (6 bases). From germline, CDR1 is KGHDR and CDR2 SFDVKD. The CDR3 runs to 14 residues. Trimming took 4 bases from V and 6 from J, leaving 13 bases between them. CDR3 in amino acids: CATSDPTRGDTQYF. Here the CDR3 DNA reads TGTGCCACCAGTGACCCGACTAGGGGTGATACGCAGTATTTT.

This clonotype was seen just once. CDR3 nucleotides: TGCGCCAGCAGCCTTGGGGCAGGGTACGACGAGCAGTACTTC. Its translation: CASSLGAGYDEQYF. The J gene is TRBJ2-5, the V gene TRBV4-1, with a possible D match to TRBD1 (5 bases). The J call may be mistaken, given a closer DNA end match to TRBJ2-7. The germline CDR1 and CDR2 sequences are MGHRA and YSYEKL. This CDR3 has 14 amino acids.

V and J are TRBV7-2 and TRBJ2-1; 10 bases map to TRBD1. CDR1 and CDR2 from the germline V gene are SGHTA and FQGNSA. The V gene end was trimmed by 1 base and the J gene end by 4 bases; junction bases not matched to a gene: 4. The CDR3 is made up of 16 amino acids. CDR3 sequence (DNA): TGTGCCAGCAGCTTAGAGGGACAGGGGTGGTACAATGAGCAGTTCTTC. Translating it yields CASSLEGQGWYNEQFF.

The genes are TRBV4-2 and TRBJ2-7, with 10 positions matching TRBD1. The CDR3 has 15 amino acids. The trim removed 3 bases at V and 4 bases at J, leaving 6 bases unmatched. The germline V gene has CDR1 LGHNA and CDR2 YNFKEQ. CDR3 nucleotides: TGTGCCAGCAGCCAGCAGACAGGGGGCCCATACGAGCAGTACTTC. Residues: CASSQQTGGPYEQYF.

The chain links TRBV29-1 to TRBJ1-2, with D tentatively TRBD1 (5 bases). V gave up 6 bases and J gave up 3 bases, with 17 bases separating them. The CDR3 is 14 residues long. CDR1 is SQVTM and CDR2 is ANQGSEA in the germline V gene. Here the CDR3 DNA reads TGCAGCGTCCCCGTTGTGGACAAAGACTATGGCTACACCTTC. Amino acids: CSVPVVDKDYGYTF.

This clonotype has a handful of counts. The chain couples TRBV29-1 to TRBJ1-2; a weak D match, TRBD1 (5 bases). Germline V lookup: CDR1 SQVTM, CDR2 ANQGSEA. The CDR3 has 13 amino acids. The V and J ends lost 4 bases and 4 bases respectively, with 13 bases between them. This CDR3 reads CSVVGAGFYGYTF. The CDR3 region has the DNA TGCAGCGTTGTAGGGGCGGGATTCTATGGCTACACCTTC.

The chain joins TRBV28 to TRBJ2-5, with TRBD1 identical over 9 bases. The CDR3 is 17 residues long. V lost 2 bases to trimming and J lost 5 bases; unmatched junction nucleotides: 12. CDR1 is MDHEN and CDR2 is SYDVKM in the germline V gene. In DNA, the CDR3 is TGTGCCAGCAGTTTAACGTTGGGACAGGGTCCGAGGGAGACCCAGTACTTC. Translated: CASSLTLGQGPRETQYF.

The chain employs TRBV28 and TRBJ1-2; TRBD1 agrees at 7 bases. This CDR3 region has 13 residues. Germline V gives CDR1 MDHEN, CDR2 SYDVKM. V lost 3 bases to trimming and J lost 8 bases; unmatched junction nucleotides: 6. The CDR3 sequence is CASSFRDRRGYTF. The CDR3 DNA reads TGTGCCAGCAGTTTCCGGGACAGAAGGGGCTACACCTTC.

A few counts support this clonotype. The chain joins TRBV20-1 to TRBJ2-1; D is perhaps TRBD1 or TRBD2 (5 bases each). Germline lookup yields CDR1 DFQATT and CDR2 SNEGSKA (reference sequence). Trimming took 5 bases from V and 3 from J, leaving 17 bases between them. The CDR3 runs 15 residues. The CDR3 reads CSAPGTDDHYNEQFF. In DNA, the CDR3 is TGCAGTGCTCCCGGGACGGACGACCACTACAATGAGCAGTTCTTC.

Worth noting for this clonotype: It may be a read error: a sequence one base away is much more abundant. V is TRBV29-1 and J is TRBJ2-3, with a tentative D call TRBD2 (6 bases). The CDR3 contains 13 residues. With 4 bases removed from V and 4 bases from J, the gap between germline ends came to 12 bases. Germline V gene data show CDR1 as SQVTM and CDR2 as ANQGSEA. In nucleotides, the CDR3 is TGCAGCGTTGCCGGGGGAGGCGCAGATACGCAGTATTTT. It translates to CSVAGGGADTQYF.

This clonotype has a handful of counts. The chain has TRBV5-1 and TRBJ2-5; a possible D gene is TRBD1 (6 bases). Germline V CDR1 and CDR2: SGHRS, YFSETQ. This CDR3 has 15 amino acids. V shed 3 bases and J shed 4 bases, with 16 bases lying between them. The CDR3 loop reads CASSSAKQGTETQYF. CDR3 nucleotides: TGCGCCAGCAGCTCAGCGAAACAGGGAACAGAGACCCAGTACTTC.

The chain combines TRBV19 with TRBJ1-1, with 7 nucleotides matching TRBD1. The CDR3 extends over 13 amino acids. The V gene's germline CDR1 is LNHDA and CDR2 SQIVND (reference sequence). With 9 bases clipped from V and 1 base from J, the junction kept 5 bases outside the gene matches. CDR3 loop: CASVRDRNTEAFF. The CDR3 region has the DNA TGTGCCAGCGTAAGGGACAGGAACACTGAAGCTTTCTTT. Full variable domain (missing parts from reference TRBV19 and TRBJ1-1): DGGITQSPKYLFRKEGQNVTLSCEQNLNHDAMYWYRQDPGQGLRLIYYSQIVNDFQKGDIAEGYSVSREKKESFPLTVTSAQKNPTAFYLCASVRDRNTEAFFGQGTRLTVV.

The V and J genes are TRBV7-9 and TRBJ2-4, with D possibly matching TRBD1 (5 bases). The DNA end is more similar to TRBJ2-7, so the J call may be wrong. Germline V gives CDR1 SEHNR, CDR2 FQNEAQ (reference sequence). The CDR3 contains 15 residues. CDR3 DNA sequence: TGTGCCAGCAGCTTAGCTCAGGGCTCGGGCTACGAGCAGTACTTC. Residues: CASSLAQGSGYEQYF.

This rearrangement joins TRBV6-6 to TRBJ2-5; 8 bases align to TRBD1. V was pared by 5 bases and J by 2 bases, with 10 bases of the junction left unmatched. The CDR3 spans 16 residues. The V gene's germline CDR1 is MNHNY and CDR2 SVGAGI (reference sequence). The CDR3 is CASSPTGQVLQETQYF. CDR3 sequence (DNA): TGTGCCAGCAGTCCTACGGGACAGGTTTTACAAGAGACCCAGTACTTC.

This clonotype was observed once. The V call is TRBV7-9, the J call TRBJ2-7, with D tentatively TRBD2 (5 bases). CDR1 is SEHNR, CDR2 FQNEAQ, per germline (reference sequence). The CDR3 consists of 12 residues. The CDR3 coding sequence is TGTGCGAGAAACGGAGGCGATTCCGAGCAGTACTTC. Translated: CARNGGDSEQYF.

Only a few counts were recorded for this clonotype. The chain uses TRBV12-3 or TRBV12-4 and TRBJ2-1, with 8 bases matching TRBD2. Judging by the DNA end, TRBJ2-7 fits better; the J call may be wrong. The CDR3 covers 16 residues. The CDR3 nucleotides are TGTGCCAGCAGTTTAGCGCGGGGGGCCTCCTACAATGAGCAGTACTTC. Protein: CASSLARGASYNEQYF.